These T cell receptor beta chains were read from a single sample in a study of cytomegalovirus exposure and HLA in healthy donors. Measured with immunoSEQ multiplex PCR; TCRdb has only the in-frame clones, and not every one. The sample consists of about 250,000 clones, about 77% of them appearing once. The sequencing input was PBMCs. These receptor sequences come from a boy between 10 and 17 years old in good health and CMV-seronegative. Both conserved end residues are trimmed from each CDR3. The D gene is left open where the match is weak. Not all rows give a size; the values are once, few, many and, for expanded clones, a class.

clone_size cdr3_length v_call d_call cdr3_aa
- 14 TRBV7-9 TRBD1 ASSLGTGGSGNTIY
few 11 TRBV9 - ASSVDPEETQY
- 13 TRBV7-9 - ASSSWGGVNTEAF
- 12 TRBV6-1 - ASSEESQGGELF
- 13 TRBV7-9 TRBD2 ASSPLAGGYNEQF
- 15 TRBV4-1 - ASSQDPGGEAVRGYT
- 10 TRBV7-9 - ASSYSSYEQY
once 13 TRBV7-2 - ASSLAGGMNTEAF
- 14 TRBV19 - ASSIDSTGNNSPLH
- 12 TRBV5-1 TRBD1 ASSPSPGTGTAF
few 10 TRBV5-1 - ASSSSRETQY
- 12 TRBV5-1 - ASSFTAGLQPQH
few 14 TRBV5-1 - ASSLAIGAGEDIQY
- 12 TRBV5-4 TRBD2 ASSLGAGGDEQY
- 12 TRBV5-1 - ASSLEVGDYGYT
- 13 TRBV4-1 TRBD1 ASSQPGQGVYGYT
- 12 TRBV11-2 - ASSGLGESYGYT
- 12 TRBV6-1 - ASRGSTENYGYT
once 14 TRBV5-1 - ASTPEGSGRLGEQY
few 14 TRBV13 - ASSLVRGGTANEQF
- 11 TRBV5-4 - ASSGYGSIPQY
- 9 TRBV20-1 - SARVGTEAF
- 12 TRBV11-2 - ASSLNRALNEQF
- 15 TRBV5-4 TRBD2 ASSLGTSALPPYEQY